Listed here are 20 T cell receptor beta chains from one sample, sequenced in a study of OX40 agonist ivuxolimab in advanced cancers. TCRdb's table, derived via immunoSEQ multiplex PCR, lists solely in-frame clones and lacks some. The data show under 20,000 clones, with 75% to 80% seen just once and roughly 15% held by the top ten. The source material was CD4+ or CD8+ T cells sorted from blood, sampled in a trial of the OX40 agonist ivuxolimab. These receptors originate from an adult with an advanced solid tumor such as melanoma, head and neck, liver or kidney cancer.

The V and J genes are TRBV30 and TRBJ2-7; D is ambiguous. Germline CDR1 GTSNPN, CDR2 SVGIG (reference sequence). This CDR3 is 11 amino acids long. Deletions cut 3 bases from V and 4 bases from J, with 7 bases between. CDR3 sequence (DNA): TGTGCCTGGAGAGGCGCGTACGAGCAGTACTTC. This gives the protein CAWRGAYEQYF.

The rearrangement links TRBV4-2 to TRBJ1-2; 9 bases align to TRBD1. The J segment lost 3 bases and the V segment lost 0 bases, leaving 2 bases of the junction unmatched. CDR1 is LGHNA and CDR2 is YNFKEQ in the germline V gene. This CDR3 has 15 residues. The DNA of the CDR3 is TGTGCCAGCAGCCAAGAAGGACAGGGGTACTATGGCTACACCTTC. It translates to CASSQEGQGYYGYTF.

This clone was seen only a few times. This sequence joins TRBV9 and TRBJ2-3; unclear D gene. The CDR3 has 12 amino acids. Trimming removed 3 bases from V and 4 bases from J, with 6 bases in between. CDR1 is SGDLS, CDR2 YYNGEE, per germline. CDR3 in amino acids: CASSAEADTQYF. CDR3 nucleotides: TGTGCCAGCAGCGCGGAAGCAGATACGCAGTATTTT.

This clone has only a few counts. The rearrangement links TRBV30 to TRBJ1-2; D is possibly TRBD1 (6 bases). Germline CDR1 GTSNPN, CDR2 SVGIG (reference sequence). Trimming took 4 bases from V and 4 from J, leaving 16 bases between them. CDR3 length: 14 amino acids. This CDR3 reads CAWKTGPGAYGYTF. The CDR3 DNA reads TGTGCCTGGAAGACTGGACCAGGGGCCTATGGCTACACCTTC.

The count of this clone is one. The chain links TRBV6-1 to TRBJ2-7; D might be TRBD1 (5 bases). There are 12 residues in the CDR3. Between the trimmed V and J ends, which lost 7 bases and 3 bases, there was a span of 10 bases. Germline V gene sequence: CDR1 MNHNS, CDR2 SASEGT. The CDR3 DNA sequence: TGTGCCAGCACCATCGACAGCTACGAGCAGTACTTC. It codes for CASTIDSYEQYF.

V and J are TRBV9 and TRBJ1-2; no clear D gene. V lost 0 bases and J 8 bases, leaving 11 bases between the germline ends. Germline lookup yields CDR1 SGDLS and CDR2 YYNGEE. This CDR3 spans 13 amino acids. CDR3 nucleotide sequence: TGTGCCAGCAGCGTAGACGATCTGTCGGGCTACACCTTC. This sequence encodes CASSVDDLSGYTF.

The genes are TRBV5-1 and TRBJ2-7; tentatively, D is TRBD1 (5 bases). CDR3 length: 15 residues. Germline V gives CDR1 SGHRS, CDR2 YFSETQ. V gave up 0 bases and J gave up 6 bases, with 16 bases separating them. The CDR3 reads CASSLVAGGAREQYF. The CDR3 nucleotides read TGCGCCAGCAGCTTGGTGGCAGGTGGGGCACGCGAGCAGTACTTC.

This rearrangement joins TRBV29-1 to TRBJ1-1; D is ambiguous. Germline assignment: CDR1 SQVTM and CDR2 ANQGSEA. This CDR3 region has 14 residues. The ends were cut back, 3 bases at V and 5 bases at J, with 16 bases in the middle. This CDR3 reads CSVDSGLSLTEAFF. DNA for the CDR3: TGCAGCGTTGACAGTGGGTTAAGCTTAACTGAAGCTTTCTTT.

V usage is TRBV6-6 and J usage is TRBJ2-5; D might be TRBD1 or TRBD2, each matching 7 bases. The CDR3 has 14 residues. The V and J ends lost 8 bases and 5 bases respectively, with 18 bases between them. Germline V gives CDR1 MNHNY, CDR2 SVGAGI (reference sequence). This CDR3 is CASSIRQGGETQYF. The DNA of the CDR3 is TGTGCCAGCTCAATAAGACAGGGAGGGGAGACCCAGTACTTC.

The V and J genes are TRBV6-1 and TRBJ2-5, with D hard to call. V was cut by 2 bases and J by 2 bases, with 9 bases left in between. There are 14 residues in the CDR3. CDR1 is MNHNS, CDR2 SASEGT, per germline. The CDR3 nucleotides read TGTGCCAGCAGTGAAAGTCACGGTCAAGAGACCCAGTACTTC. Protein: CASSESHGQETQYF.

This clone was observed once. The chain combines TRBV7-2 with TRBJ2-7; TRBD1 aligns across 7 bases. The J segment lost 2 bases and the V segment lost 2 bases, leaving 3 bases of the junction unmatched. The CDR3 covers 14 residues. CDR1 and CDR2 from the germline V gene are SGHTA and FQGNSA. The CDR3 region is CASSLYRGTYEQYF. CDR3 in DNA: TGTGCCAGCAGCTTATACAGGGGAACCTACGAGCAGTACTTC.

The chain carries TRBV2 and TRBJ2-3; possible D gene TRBD2, 6 bases. CDR1 is SNHLY, CDR2 FYNNEI, per germline. V lost 4 bases to trimming and J lost 6 bases, with 14 bases between them. The CDR3 runs 14 residues. CDR3 in DNA: TGTGCCAGCAGTGGGACTGGGGGGTACGATACGCAGTATTTT. Its translation: CASSGTGGYDTQYF.

The chain couples TRBV27 to TRBJ1-4; possible D gene TRBD1, 5 bases. This CDR3 has 15 residues. Germline CDR1 MNHEY, CDR2 SMNVEV (reference sequence). V was clipped by 6 bases and J by 5 bases, with 16 bases between them. CDR3 sequence reads: CASRRGLADNEKLFF. Written as DNA, the CDR3 is TGTGCCAGCAGGAGGGGCCTGGCGGACAATGAAAAACTGTTTTTT.

The chain is built from TRBV18 and TRBJ1-5, with D tentatively TRBD1 (5 bases). Germline-derived CDR1 and CDR2 are KGHSH and LQKENI. The length of the CDR3 is 17 residues. Trimming removed 3 bases from V and 0 bases from J, with 15 bases in between. CDR3 sequence (DNA): TGTGCCAGCTCACCTCCCGACAGCCGATATAGCAATCAGCCCCAGCATTTT. Translated, it gives CASSPPDSRYSNQPQHF. The complete variable domain, with remaining parts taken from reference TRBV18 and TRBJ1-5, reads NAGVMQNPRHLVRRRGQEARLRCSPMKGHSHVYWYRQLPEEGLKFMVYLQKENIIDESGMPKERFSAEFPKEGPSILRIQQVVRGDSAAYFCASSPPDSRYSNQPQHFGDGTRLSIL.

The chain links TRBV19 to TRBJ2-5, with no clear D. The V end lost 0 bases, the J end lost 2 bases, and 7 bases lay between the germline ends. The germline CDR1 and CDR2 sequences are LNHDA and SQIVND (reference sequence). This CDR3 contains 14 residues. The CDR3 nucleotides read TGTGCCAGTAGTATAGACGCTAGGCAAGAGACCCAGTACTTC. Translating gives CASSIDARQETQYF.

This clone turned up a few times. The genes are TRBV5-3 and TRBJ2-1, with 8 bases lining up with TRBD1. Being an ORF, TRBV5-3 has a function that is uncertain. The CDR3 is 14 residues long. The ends lost 4 bases at V and 7 bases at J; junction bases unmatched: 7. CDR3 sequence: CARSRTGPSNEQFF. CDR3 sequence (DNA): TGTGCCAGAAGCCGGACAGGGCCAAGTAATGAGCAGTTCTTC.

This clone was recorded once. The chain combines TRBV19 with TRBJ1-1, with D possibly being TRBD1 (5 bases). The CDR3 totals 13 residues. The V gene's germline CDR1 is LNHDA and CDR2 SQIVND (reference sequence). V was pared by 7 bases and J by 5 bases, with 14 bases between. The CDR3 DNA follows: TGTGCCAGTATCCCAACTTGGGGGACTGAAGCTTTCTTT. The encoded protein is CASIPTWGTEAFF.

The chain recombines TRBV9 with TRBJ2-3; D is possibly TRBD1 or TRBD2 (5 bases each). The V and J ends lost 3 bases and 0 bases respectively, with 17 bases between them. Germline CDR1 and CDR2: SGDLS and YYNGEE. This CDR3 comprises 17 residues. The CDR3 nucleotides read TGTGCCAGCAGCGCGGGGCCAGCTGTACTAAGCACAGATACGCAGTATTTT. This gives the protein CASSAGPAVLSTDTQYF.

The chain employs TRBV28 and TRBJ2-1; 8 bases are shared with TRBD1. This CDR3 spans 13 amino acids. V lost 8 bases and J lost 8; bases outside the gene matches: 8. CDR1 is MDHEN, CDR2 SYDVKM, per germline. This chain's CDR3 is CASRRTGFYEQFF. The CDR3 coding sequence is TGTGCCAGCCGACGGACAGGGTTCTATGAGCAGTTCTTC.

This rearrangement joins TRBV7-2 to TRBJ2-3; D is possibly TRBD2 (7 bases). Trimming removed 0 bases at V and 1 base at J, with 11 bases between. Germline CDR1 SGHTA, CDR2 FQGNSA. This CDR3 has 16 amino acids. CDR3 sequence reads: CASSLARGPRTDTQYF. The DNA for the CDR3 is TGTGCCAGCAGCTTAGCGCGGGGGCCCCGCACAGATACGCAGTATTTT.